Listed below are T cell receptor beta chains from one sample, sequenced in a study of technical replicates of blood from several donors. Method: immunoSEQ multiplex PCR; TCRdb's copy keeps in-frame clones and lacks some. The data contain about 81,000 clones, about 97% of them singletons. Sequenced sample: T cells isolated from PBMCs. These receptors originate from a human donor in good health. Both conserved end residues are trimmed from each CDR3. Fields, in order: V gene, clone size, CDR3 protein. Expanded clones are given a class, and other clones once, few, many or no size at all.

v_gene: TRBV18
abundance: NA
CDR3aa: ASSPGRGLVTGELF

v_gene: TRBV19
abundance: NA
CDR3aa: ASGDSYEQY

v_gene: TRBV7-2
abundance: NA
CDR3aa: ASSLVTSSEQY

v_gene: TRBV2
abundance: NA
CDR3aa: ASIDRVRSSYT

v_gene: TRBV30
abundance: NA
CDR3aa: AWSATGTSGGYT

v_gene: TRBV5-4
abundance: NA
CDR3aa: ASREQGAGNTIY

v_gene: TRBV6-1
abundance: NA
CDR3aa: ASSGFTAGKETQY

v_gene: TRBV6-4
abundance: NA
CDR3aa: ASSDSFYTQY

v_gene: TRBV30
abundance: NA
CDR3aa: ASRSTGELF

v_gene: TRBV21-1
abundance: once
CDR3aa: ASSKEGDRGYEQY

v_gene: TRBV4-2
abundance: NA
CDR3aa: ASSLNSGDRASYEQY

v_gene: TRBV6-5
abundance: NA
CDR3aa: ASSYSAKNGYT

v_gene: TRBV5-6
abundance: NA
CDR3aa: ASSLTRQGGYGYT

v_gene: TRBV4-1
abundance: NA
CDR3aa: ASASHAGSSYNEQF

v_gene: TRBV2
abundance: NA
CDR3aa: ASSRQGSDNSPLH

v_gene: TRBV7-9
abundance: NA
CDR3aa: ASRDPGLAGSSSYNEQF

v_gene: TRBV2
abundance: NA
CDR3aa: ASSVLTSVPYEQY

v_gene: TRBV4-1
abundance: NA
CDR3aa: ASSEREVNEQF

v_gene: TRBV4-1
abundance: NA
CDR3aa: ASSQTGTGSGQF

v_gene: TRBV9
abundance: once
CDR3aa: ASSVGGDRAIYEQY

v_gene: TRBV16
abundance: NA
CDR3aa: ASSPDRVTDTQY

v_gene: TRBV7-2
abundance: NA
CDR3aa: ASSLGSAGTSLYEQY

v_gene: TRBV5-5
abundance: NA
CDR3aa: ASRDHRGHSYEQY

v_gene: TRBV4-2
abundance: NA
CDR3aa: ASSQHSEQY

v_gene: TRBV14
abundance: NA
CDR3aa: ASSQQMLAATGELF

v_gene: TRBV19
abundance: NA
CDR3aa: ASSISRGLANTEAF

v_gene: TRBV11-2
abundance: NA
CDR3aa: ASSLQSSDGDTQY

v_gene: TRBV5-1
abundance: NA
CDR3aa: ASSLLGRGNSYEQY

v_gene: TRBV11-2
abundance: NA
CDR3aa: ASSLRGPQGAGGNTIY

v_gene: TRBV6-1
abundance: few
CDR3aa: ASTYRNIQY

v_gene: TRBV12-5
abundance: NA
CDR3aa: ASGLVLGTGSPGELF

v_gene: TRBV15
abundance: NA
CDR3aa: ATSRDQDNGAF

v_gene: TRBV21-1
abundance: NA
CDR3aa: ASSNGMTGELF

v_gene: TRBV6-5
abundance: NA
CDR3aa: ASSPLQVNQPQH

v_gene: TRBV4-1
abundance: NA
CDR3aa: ASSLRQGQATNEKLF

v_gene: TRBV2
abundance: once
CDR3aa: AGRGASNTEAF

v_gene: TRBV2
abundance: NA
CDR3aa: ASIGLEEGHEKLF

v_gene: TRBV5-1
abundance: NA
CDR3aa: ASSLHGTSKEEQF

v_gene: TRBV4-1
abundance: NA
CDR3aa: ASSQAIKNTGELF